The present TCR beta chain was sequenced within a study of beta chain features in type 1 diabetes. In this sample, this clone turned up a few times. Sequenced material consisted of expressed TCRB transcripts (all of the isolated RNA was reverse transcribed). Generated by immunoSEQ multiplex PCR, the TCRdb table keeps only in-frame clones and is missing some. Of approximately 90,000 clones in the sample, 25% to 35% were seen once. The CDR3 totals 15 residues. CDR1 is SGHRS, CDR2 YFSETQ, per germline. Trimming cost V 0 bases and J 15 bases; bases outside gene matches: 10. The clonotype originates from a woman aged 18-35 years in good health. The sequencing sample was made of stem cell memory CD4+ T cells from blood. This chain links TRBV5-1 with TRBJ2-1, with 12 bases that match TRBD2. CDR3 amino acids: CASSLADLLAGGMFF. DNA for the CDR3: TGCGCCAGCAGCTTGGCCGATCTCCTAGCGGGAGGGATGTTCTTC.